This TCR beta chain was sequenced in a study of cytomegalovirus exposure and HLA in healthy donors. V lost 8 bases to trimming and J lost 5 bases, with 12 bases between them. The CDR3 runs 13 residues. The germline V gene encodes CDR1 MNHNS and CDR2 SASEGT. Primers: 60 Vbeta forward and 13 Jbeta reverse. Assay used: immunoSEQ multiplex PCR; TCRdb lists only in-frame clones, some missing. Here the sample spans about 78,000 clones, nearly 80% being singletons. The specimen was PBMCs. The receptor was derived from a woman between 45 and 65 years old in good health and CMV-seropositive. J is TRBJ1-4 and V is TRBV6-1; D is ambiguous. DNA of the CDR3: TGTGCCAGCCATACGTCAGTAAATGAAAAACTGTTTTTT. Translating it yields CASHTSVNEKLFF.